Described below is a single T cell receptor (beta chain) sequence and its context. The V gene end was trimmed by 1 base and the J gene end by 6 bases; junction bases not matched to a gene: 7. Germline V gives CDR1 MGHRA, CDR2 YSYEKL. The CDR3 has 15 residues. This entry belongs to a study of blood T cell repertoires in COVID-19. The protocol was immunoSEQ multiplex PCR, while the TCRdb copy is restricted to in-frame clones and leaves out a portion. Among about 170,000 clones listed, around 91% were seen once. The sequencing input was PBMCs or T cells enriched from blood (not recorded which). V usage is TRBV4-1 and J usage is TRBJ2-7; 9 nucleotides align to TRBD1. The TCR was taken from a woman aged 18-29 years who had recovered from COVID-19. CDR3 loop: CASSQGSQGATEQYF. In DNA form, the CDR3 reads TGCGCCAGCAGCCAAGGGTCACAGGGGGCGACCGAGCAGTACTTC.